A selection of T cell receptor beta chains follows, all from one sample in a study of Tregs in tolerant kidney transplant recipients. Here immunoSEQ multiplex PCR was the method, and the copy in TCRdb shows in-frame clones only, minus some. The sample has tens of thousands of clones, roughly nine tenths seen once. This material consisted of CD4+ T cells from blood, taken before the transplant. The receptors were sampled from a human donor who received a combined kidney and bone marrow transplant. The CDR3 runs from the conserved cysteine through the conserved F or W. The D gene is left open where the match is weak. Expanded clones are given a class, and other clones once, few, many or no size at all.

len: 14
d_gene: -
abundance: -
v_gene: TRBV9
j_gene: TRBJ1-1
CDR3aa: CASSVVPGDTEAFF
CDR3nt: TGTGCCAGCAGCGTAGTTCCGGGAGACACTGAAGCTTTCTTT

len: 14
d_gene: -
abundance: -
v_gene: TRBV9
j_gene: TRBJ2-5
CDR3aa: CASSEKPGGGTQYF
CDR3nt: TGTGCCAGCAGCGAGAAGCCGGGGGGCGGGACCCAGTACTTC

len: 16
d_gene: -
abundance: -
v_gene: TRBV5-1
j_gene: TRBJ1-3
CDR3aa: CASSLGADYSGNTIYF
CDR3nt: TGCGCCAGCAGCTTGGGGGCGGACTACTCTGGAAACACCATATATTTT

len: 12
d_gene: -
abundance: -
v_gene: TRBV28
j_gene: TRBJ1-1
CDR3aa: CASSLSQGKAFF
CDR3nt: TGTGCCAGCAGTTTGAGCCAGGGTAAAGCTTTCTTT

len: 14
d_gene: TRBD1
abundance: once
v_gene: TRBV4-3
j_gene: TRBJ2-5
CDR3aa: CASSQGTAQETQYF
CDR3nt: TGCGCCAGCAGCCAGGGGACAGCCCAAGAGACCCAGTACTTC

len: 14
d_gene: TRBD1
abundance: -
v_gene: TRBV14
j_gene: TRBJ2-7
CDR3aa: CASSPRQGAYEQYF
CDR3nt: TGTGCCAGCAGCCCTCGACAGGGGGCCTACGAGCAGTACTTC

len: 13
d_gene: -
abundance: -
v_gene: TRBV30
j_gene: TRBJ2-1
CDR3aa: CAWSLGVSNEQFF
CDR3nt: TGTGCCTGGTCTCTCGGGGTGTCCAATGAGCAGTTCTTC

len: 13
d_gene: TRBD1
abundance: -
v_gene: TRBV10-3
j_gene: TRBJ1-1
CDR3aa: CATGQGEPSEAFF
CDR3nt: TGTGCCACCGGACAGGGGGAACCGTCTGAAGCTTTCTTT

len: 14
d_gene: TRBD1
abundance: -
v_gene: TRBV2
j_gene: TRBJ1-4
CDR3aa: CASKGTGRAEKLFF
CDR3nt: TGTGCCAGCAAGGGGACAGGGAGGGCTGAAAAACTGTTTTTT

len: 15
d_gene: -
abundance: -
v_gene: TRBV28
j_gene: TRBJ1-1
CDR3aa: CASWDWGPLNTEAFF
CDR3nt: TGTGCCAGCTGGGACTGGGGACCGCTGAACACTGAAGCTTTCTTT

len: 18
d_gene: TRBD2
abundance: -
v_gene: TRBV7-2
j_gene: TRBJ2-7
CDR3aa: CASSEGLAGESLVREQYF
CDR3nt: TGTGCCAGCAGCGAGGGACTAGCGGGAGAGAGTCTAGTGCGGGAGCAGTACTTC

len: 17
d_gene: TRBD1
abundance: -
v_gene: TRBV5-6
j_gene: TRBJ1-5
CDR3aa: CASSLRGTGAFNQPQHF
CDR3nt: TGTGCCAGCAGCTTGAGGGGGACAGGGGCCTTCAATCAGCCCCAGCATTTT

len: 22
d_gene: TRBD2
abundance: -
v_gene: TRBV4-2
j_gene: TRBJ2-2
CDR3aa: CASSREYSRTSGRNFYAGELFF
CDR3nt: TGTGCCAGCAGCCGAGAGTATTCCCGGACTAGCGGGAGGAATTTTTACGCCGGGGAGCTGTTTTTT

len: 16
d_gene: TRBD2
abundance: -
v_gene: TRBV6-5
j_gene: TRBJ2-3
CDR3aa: CASSYLIGRATDTQYF
CDR3nt: TGTGCCAGCAGTTACTTGATCGGGAGGGCGACAGATACGCAGTATTTT

len: 13
d_gene: -
abundance: -
v_gene: TRBV28
j_gene: TRBJ2-7
CDR3aa: CAAWGGYLSGQYF
CDR3nt: TGTGCTGCGTGGGGCGGCTACCTCTCTGGGCAGTACTTC

len: 19
d_gene: TRBD2
abundance: -
v_gene: TRBV11-2
j_gene: TRBJ2-7
CDR3aa: CASSLEPGLAGGSFLEQYF
CDR3nt: TGTGCCAGCAGCTTAGAACCGGGACTAGCGGGAGGGTCCTTTCTCGAGCAGTACTTC

len: 17
d_gene: -
abundance: -
v_gene: TRBV4-1
j_gene: TRBJ2-1
CDR3aa: CASSQDPSNSLYNEQFF
CDR3nt: TGCGCCAGCAGCCAAGACCCGAGCAACTCCCTCTACAATGAGCAGTTCTTC

len: 11
d_gene: -
abundance: -
v_gene: TRBV19
j_gene: TRBJ2-1
CDR3aa: CASSIGNEQFF
CDR3nt: TGTGCCAGTAGTATCGGCAATGAGCAGTTCTTC

len: 14
d_gene: -
abundance: -
v_gene: TRBV9
j_gene: TRBJ2-3
CDR3aa: CASSGRTHTDTQYF
CDR3nt: TGTGCCAGCAGCGGGAGGACTCACACAGATACGCAGTATTTT

len: 18
d_gene: -
abundance: -
v_gene: TRBV15
j_gene: TRBJ2-3
CDR3aa: CATSREKGSWTEDGTQYF
CDR3nt: TGTGCCACCAGCAGAGAAAAAGGGTCATGGACAGAAGATGGTACGCAGTATTTT

len: 16
d_gene: TRBD2
abundance: -
v_gene: TRBV7-2
j_gene: TRBJ2-3
CDR3aa: CASRPAGGGITDTQYF
CDR3nt: TGTGCCAGCCGTCCGGCGGGAGGAGGAATCACAGATACGCAGTATTTT

len: 16
d_gene: TRBD1
abundance: -
v_gene: TRBV15
j_gene: TRBJ1-1
CDR3aa: CATSRGQGSANTEAFF
CDR3nt: TGTGCCACCAGCAGGGGACAGGGAAGTGCGAACACTGAAGCTTTCTTT

len: 15
d_gene: -
abundance: once
v_gene: TRBV28
j_gene: TRBJ2-2
CDR3aa: CASSTGHLNTGELFF
CDR3nt: TGTGCCAGCAGCACGGGACACTTGAACACCGGGGAGCTGTTTTTT

len: 18
d_gene: TRBD2
abundance: -
v_gene: TRBV7-2
j_gene: TRBJ2-1
CDR3aa: CASSTGTSGGLSYNEQFF
CDR3nt: TGTGCCAGCAGCACCGGGACTAGCGGGGGATTATCCTACAATGAGCAGTTCTTC

len: 19
d_gene: TRBD2
abundance: -
v_gene: TRBV6-1
j_gene: TRBJ2-7
CDR3aa: CASSDTVPGLAGASYEQYF
CDR3nt: TGTGCCAGCAGTGACACGGTTCCGGGACTAGCGGGAGCCTCCTACGAGCAGTACTTC

len: 16
d_gene: TRBD2
abundance: once
v_gene: TRBV5-1
j_gene: TRBJ2-3
CDR3aa: CASSLISSGSTDTQYF
CDR3nt: TGCGCCAGCAGCTTAATCTCTAGCGGCAGCACAGATACGCAGTATTTT

len: 16
d_gene: -
abundance: once
v_gene: TRBV4-3
j_gene: TRBJ2-2
CDR3aa: CASSQVRGLDTGELFF
CDR3nt: TGCGCCAGCAGCCAAGTACGGGGTCTGGACACCGGGGAGCTGTTTTTT

len: 13
d_gene: -
abundance: -
v_gene: TRBV6-5
j_gene: TRBJ2-7
CDR3aa: CASSPAGSYEQYF
CDR3nt: TGTGCCAGCAGCCCCGCAGGCTCCTACGAGCAGTACTTC

len: 17
d_gene: -
abundance: -
v_gene: TRBV7-3
j_gene: TRBJ2-3
CDR3aa: CASSSTGTHTSTDTQYF
CDR3nt: TGTGCCAGCAGCTCCACCGGGACTCACACTAGCACAGATACGCAGTATTTT

len: 15
d_gene: TRBD1
abundance: -
v_gene: TRBV5-1
j_gene: TRBJ2-7
CDR3aa: CASSPGQTSSYEQYF
CDR3nt: TGCGCCAGCAGCCCGGGACAGACCAGCTCCTACGAGCAGTACTTC

len: 14
d_gene: -
abundance: -
v_gene: TRBV5-1
j_gene: TRBJ2-2
CDR3aa: CASSLALEGGELFF
CDR3nt: TGCGCCAGCAGCTTGGCGCTAGAAGGCGGGGAGCTGTTTTTT

len: 13
d_gene: -
abundance: -
v_gene: TRBV11-2
j_gene: TRBJ1-4
CDR3aa: CASSFSPGEKLFF
CDR3nt: TGTGCCAGCAGCTTCTCACCCGGGGAAAAACTGTTTTTT

len: 14
d_gene: -
abundance: -
v_gene: TRBV7-2
j_gene: TRBJ2-2
CDR3aa: CASSLDRDTGELFF
CDR3nt: TGTGCCAGCAGCTTAGACAGGGACACCGGGGAGCTGTTTTTT

len: 12
d_gene: -
abundance: -
v_gene: TRBV28
j_gene: TRBJ1-2
CDR3aa: CASSLLNYGYTF
CDR3nt: TGTGCCAGCAGTCTCCTGAACTATGGCTACACCTTC

len: 15
d_gene: -
abundance: -
v_gene: TRBV27
j_gene: TRBJ2-7
CDR3aa: CASSFRDKSSYEQYF
CDR3nt: TGTGCCAGCAGTTTTAGGGACAAAAGCTCCTACGAGCAGTACTTC

len: 15
d_gene: TRBD1
abundance: -
v_gene: TRBV14
j_gene: TRBJ2-1
CDR3aa: CASSPGQLKYNEQFF
CDR3nt: TGTGCCAGCAGCCCGGGACAGCTAAAATACAATGAGCAGTTCTTC

len: 15
d_gene: TRBD1
abundance: -
v_gene: TRBV5-1
j_gene: TRBJ2-2
CDR3aa: CASSWGQGNTGELFF
CDR3nt: TGCGCCAGCAGCTGGGGACAGGGGAACACCGGGGAGCTGTTTTTT

len: 14
d_gene: TRBD1
abundance: -
v_gene: TRBV6-5
j_gene: TRBJ1-1
CDR3aa: CASSVGQANTEAFF
CDR3nt: TGTGCCAGCAGTGTGGGACAGGCGAACACTGAAGCTTTCTTT